This is a list of T cell receptor beta chains from one sample in a study of CD8 T cells in ankylosing spondylitis. A single record per CDR3 protein comes from TCRdb applying MiXCR to the 5' RACE reads. Found here are under 450,000 distinct CDR3 sequences, roughly 18% of them singletons; the top ten hold approximately 0.93%. Material: blood, either unsorted or a sorted T cell fraction (not recorded which). These receptors were collected from a male donor with ankylosing spondylitis. The CDR3 runs from the conserved cysteine through the conserved F or W.

V gene	CDR3 length	J gene	CDR3 protein
TRBV5-1	17	TRBJ2-1	CASITYQDFSSYNEQFF
TRBV28	12	TRBJ2-1	CASSSPTGPQFF
TRBV7-9	16	TRBJ1-3	CASSLTRTVSGNTIYF
TRBV18	14	TRBJ1-1	CASSQNLGTSEAFF
TRBV21-1	16	TRBJ2-1	CASSKGGTSSYNEQFF
TRBV3-1	15	TRBJ1-3	CASSQIPNSGNTIYF
TRBV7-9	14	TRBJ2-7	CASSLRGGGDEQYF
TRBV18	13	TRBJ2-1	CASSQDSYNEQFF
TRBV20-1	13	TRBJ1-5	CSAQDRSNQPQHF
TRBV11-2	15	TRBJ1-5	CASSLAGGSNQPQHF
TRBV6-5	15	TRBJ1-6	CASSSLPTGDSPLHF
TRBV20-1	13	TRBJ1-3	CSARGTGGNTIYF
TRBV29-1	13	TRBJ2-7	CSVIAGGRYEQYF
TRBV12-3/TRBV12-4	18	TRBJ1-4	CASSLGTGFSGTNEKLFF
TRBV7-2	16	TRBJ2-3	CASSLQGTSLTDTQYF
TRBV4-1	14	TRBJ2-4	CASSQRDTAGFQYF
TRBV6-5	11	TRBJ2-7	CASRTGLEQYF
TRBV5-1	15	TRBJ1-5	CASSFGVGSNQPQHF
TRBV5-1	17	TRBJ2-1	CASSLDPSGTLYNEQFF
TRBV30	13	TRBJ1-1	CAWSVRRRDEAFF
TRBV9	16	TRBJ1-2	CASSVGIRGVNYGYTF
TRBV7-9	14	TRBJ1-2	CASSPLPGLDGYTF
TRBV11-3	15	TRBJ2-2	CASSLVLQGVGELFF
TRBV5-1	15	TRBJ2-7	CASSPSTSGAYEQYF
TRBV12-3/TRBV12-4	15	TRBJ1-6	CASSSDPTGLSPLHF
TRBV5-1	15	TRBJ2-3	CASSLGPGSTDTQYF
TRBV6-1	17	TRBJ2-3	CASTSGHRGLRTDTQYF
TRBV10-3	18	TRBJ2-2	CAISGSSGSFANTGELFF
TRBV20-1	11	TRBJ1-4	CSAGDREKLFF
TRBV5-1	14	TRBJ2-3	CASSSGFFTDTQYF
TRBV6-1	18	TRBJ1-6	CASRLSGTASSYNSPLHF
TRBV20-1	17	TRBJ2-1	CSARDLAGAFSGNEQFF
TRBV12-3/TRBV12-4	15	TRBJ2-1	CASSADRGPYNEQFF
TRBV20-1	14	TRBJ1-5	CSARVTGSNQPQHF
TRBV6-1	15	TRBJ1-5	CASSENRGGNQPQHF
TRBV30	15	TRBJ2-1	CAWSSSGSSYNEQFF
TRBV28	14	TRBJ1-4	CASNTAGGGLKLFF
TRBV20-1	15	TRBJ2-1	CSARDPTGIYNEQFF
TRBV27	16	TRBJ2-5	CASIPLAGGIPETQYF
TRBV29-1	14	TRBJ2-2	CSASGATNTGELFF
TRBV5-1	15	TRBJ2-7	CASQLGLAGPYEQYF
TRBV7-2	11	TRBJ2-7	CASSSSREQYF
TRBV7-8	13	TRBJ2-3	CASSLQGTDTQYF
TRBV4-2	15	TRBJ1-6	CASSQDWDSYSPLHF
TRBV20-1	15	TRBJ2-3	CSARDLVLAGDTQYF
TRBV18	15	TRBJ1-3	CASSPDRATGNTIYF
TRBV7-9	15	TRBJ2-6	CASSLAGSGANVLTF
TRBV20-1	18	TRBJ1-5	CSARVAQGGLYSNQPQHF
TRBV7-9	15	TRBJ2-7	CASSLHGDNSHEQYF
TRBV5-1	17	TRBJ2-3	CASSLGWGGYSTDTQYF
TRBV6-1	14	TRBJ1-1	CASSPTGKRTEAFF
TRBV6-1	15	TRBJ2-7	CASSGTYRGHYEQYF
TRBV24-1	13	TRBJ2-1	CATSEGLNNEQFF
TRBV12-3/TRBV12-4	16	TRBJ1-3	CASTARQGASGNTIYF
TRBV5-1	15	TRBJ2-3	CASSRDGRETDTQYF